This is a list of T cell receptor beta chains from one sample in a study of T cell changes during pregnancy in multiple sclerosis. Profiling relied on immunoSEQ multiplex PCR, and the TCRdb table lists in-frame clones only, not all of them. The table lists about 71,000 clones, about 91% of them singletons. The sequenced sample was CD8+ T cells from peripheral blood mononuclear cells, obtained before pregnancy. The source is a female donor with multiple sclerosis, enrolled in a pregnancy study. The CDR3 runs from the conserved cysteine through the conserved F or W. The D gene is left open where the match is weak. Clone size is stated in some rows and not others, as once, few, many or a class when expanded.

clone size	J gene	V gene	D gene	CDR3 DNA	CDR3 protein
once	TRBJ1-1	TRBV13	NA	TGTGCCAGCAGCCCCGGAGTAATGCAGAACACTGAAGCTTTCTTT	CASSPGVMQNTEAFF
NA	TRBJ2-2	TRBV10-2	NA	TGCGCCAGCAGTCACCGGGACTCTACTCCGAACACCGGGGAGCTGTTTTTT	CASSHRDSTPNTGELFF
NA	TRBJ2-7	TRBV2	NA	TGTGCCAGCCGGCAACCGACAGACTCCTACGAGCAGTACTTC	CASRQPTDSYEQYF
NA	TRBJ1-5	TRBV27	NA	TGTGCCAGCAGTGCCCCAGGGTCGGGTCAGCCCCAGCATTTT	CASSAPGSGQPQHF
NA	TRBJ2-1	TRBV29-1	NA	TGCAGCGTTGAACTCACTAGCACCTTGTACAATGAGCAGTTCTTC	CSVELTSTLYNEQFF
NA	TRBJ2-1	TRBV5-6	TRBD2	TGTGCCAGCAGTAGCGGGGGGGCGGTTTATGAGCAGTTCTTC	CASSSGGAVYEQFF
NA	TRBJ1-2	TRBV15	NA	TGTGCCACCAGCTCGCCGACAGGTCCAAACTATGGCTACACCTTC	CATSSPTGPNYGYTF
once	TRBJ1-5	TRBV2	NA	TGTGCCAGCAGTGAATCAGGCCCAGAAGGTAACAATCAGCCCCAGCATTTT	CASSESGPEGNNQPQHF
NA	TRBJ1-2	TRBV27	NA	TGTGCCAGCAGTCCCACAGGGTTCGGCTACACCTTC	CASSPTGFGYTF
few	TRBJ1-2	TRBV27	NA	TGTGCCAGCACTAGGGGCCCCGGGAGTGGCTACACCTTC	CASTRGPGSGYTF
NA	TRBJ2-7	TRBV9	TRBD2	TGTGCCAGCAGCGTAGAGGCTAGCGGATCCTACGAGCAGTACTTC	CASSVEASGSYEQYF
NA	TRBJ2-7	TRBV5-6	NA	TGTGCCAGCAGGTTGGGCCGAGGGTACGAGCAGTACTTC	CASRLGRGYEQYF
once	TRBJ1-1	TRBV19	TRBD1	TGTGCCAGTAGCCCCTCAGGGGGCCATCCTGAAGCTTTCTTT	CASSPSGGHPEAFF
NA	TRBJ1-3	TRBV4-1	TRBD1	TGCGCCAGCAGCCAAGTCTGGGACAGCCCTCACACCATATATTTT	CASSQVWDSPHTIYF
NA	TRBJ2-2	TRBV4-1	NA	TGCGCCAGCAGCCAATCTCAGGGGAGAAACACCGGGGAGCTGTTTTTT	CASSQSQGRNTGELFF
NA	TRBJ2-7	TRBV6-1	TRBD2	TGTGCCAGCAGTGAGCGGGGGGACCCACCCTACGAGCAGTACTTC	CASSERGDPPYEQYF
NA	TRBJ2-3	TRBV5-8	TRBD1	TGTGCCAGCAGCCTAACGGGACAGATGGCGGATACGCAGTATTTT	CASSLTGQMADTQYF
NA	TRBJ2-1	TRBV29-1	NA	TGCAGCGCCCACTCTGGGAGTTACAATGAGCAGTTCTTC	CSAHSGSYNEQFF
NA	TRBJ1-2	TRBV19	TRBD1	TGTGCCAGTAGTTACGACAGGGCCGATAACTATGGCTACACCTTC	CASSYDRADNYGYTF
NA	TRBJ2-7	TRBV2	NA	TGTGCCGGAATGGGTACAGGGATGATTGGCGAGCAGTACTTC	CAGMGTGMIGEQYF
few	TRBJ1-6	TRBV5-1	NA	TGCGCCAGCAGCTTATCAGGGGTCAATTCACCCCTCCACTTT	CASSLSGVNSPLHF
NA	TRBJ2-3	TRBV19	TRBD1	TGTGCCAGTAGTCGGGACAGAGACACAGATACGCAGTATTTT	CASSRDRDTDTQYF
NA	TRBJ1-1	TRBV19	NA	TGTGCCAGTATCCCGGGACGGGGGGGAAACACTGAAGCTTTCTTT	CASIPGRGGNTEAFF
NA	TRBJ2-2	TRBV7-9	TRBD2	TGTGCCAGCAGCTCCACTAGCGGGAGGAACACCGGGGAGCTGTTTTTT	CASSSTSGRNTGELFF
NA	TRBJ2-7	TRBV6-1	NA	TGTGCCAGCAGTGATCGGAGTCCCTACGAGCAGTACTTC	CASSDRSPYEQYF
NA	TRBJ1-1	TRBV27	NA	TGTGCCAGCAGCGCCCTACAGGTGTCGAACACTGAAGCTTTCTTT	CASSALQVSNTEAFF
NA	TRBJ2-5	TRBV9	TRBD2	TGTGCCAGCAGCCAGACTAGCGGGGGGCTCGGAGAGACCCAGTACTTC	CASSQTSGGLGETQYF
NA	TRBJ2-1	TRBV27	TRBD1	TGTGCCAGCAGTTTATCGCCCGGGACAGCAAGCAATGAGCAGTTCTTC	CASSLSPGTASNEQFF
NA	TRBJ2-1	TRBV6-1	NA	TGTGCCAGCAGTGAAAAGGGGAATTGGGCGGATGAGCAGTTCTTC	CASSEKGNWADEQFF
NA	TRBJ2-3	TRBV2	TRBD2	TGTGCCAGCACGGGGGGGGTGGCAGATACGCAGTATTTT	CASTGGVADTQYF
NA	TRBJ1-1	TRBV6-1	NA	TGTGCCAGCAGTGTTCGGAACACTGAAGCTTTCTTT	CASSVRNTEAFF
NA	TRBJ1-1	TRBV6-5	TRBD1	TGTGCCAGCAGTTACTCTACAGGGGTCACTGAAGCTTTCTTT	CASSYSTGVTEAFF
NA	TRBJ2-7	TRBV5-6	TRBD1	TGTGCCAGCAGCGCGGACAGGGGCAACGAGCAGTACTTC	CASSADRGNEQYF
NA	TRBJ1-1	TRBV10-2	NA	TGCGCCAGCAGTGAGTTGGTGGGGGCGCGGGTTGAAGCTTTCTTT	CASSELVGARVEAFF
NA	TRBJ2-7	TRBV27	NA	TGTGCCAGCAAGAAGAGCCCCTACGAGCAGTACTTC	CASKKSPYEQYF
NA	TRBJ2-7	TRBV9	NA	TGTGCCAGCAGCGTAAGCGACAGCTACGAGCAGTACTTC	CASSVSDSYEQYF
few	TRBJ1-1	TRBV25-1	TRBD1	TGTGCCAGCAGTGACCCAGGACAGGGGAACACTGAAGCTTTCTTT	CASSDPGQGNTEAFF
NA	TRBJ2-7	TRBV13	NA	TGTGCCAGCAGCTTAGAACGGTCCTACGAGCAGTACTTC	CASSLERSYEQYF
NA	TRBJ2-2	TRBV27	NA	TGTGCCAGCAGTTCCCTCGGCACCGGGGAGCTGTTTTTT	CASSSLGTGELFF
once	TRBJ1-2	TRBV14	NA	TGTGCCAGCAGCCCCGGGACAAACTATGGCTACACCTTC	CASSPGTNYGYTF
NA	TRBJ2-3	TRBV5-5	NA	TGTGCCAGCAGCTTGGAGCTCCTGGGGGCCCCAGATACGCAGTATTTT	CASSLELLGAPDTQYF
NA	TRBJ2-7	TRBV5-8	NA	TGTGCCAGCGAGGATGACCCTGGGCAGTACTTC	CASEDDPGQYF
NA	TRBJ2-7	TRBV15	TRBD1	TGTGCCACCAGCAGAGATCTCGGGGGAAGGACAGGGTCCCACGAGCAGTACTTC	CATSRDLGGRTGSHEQYF